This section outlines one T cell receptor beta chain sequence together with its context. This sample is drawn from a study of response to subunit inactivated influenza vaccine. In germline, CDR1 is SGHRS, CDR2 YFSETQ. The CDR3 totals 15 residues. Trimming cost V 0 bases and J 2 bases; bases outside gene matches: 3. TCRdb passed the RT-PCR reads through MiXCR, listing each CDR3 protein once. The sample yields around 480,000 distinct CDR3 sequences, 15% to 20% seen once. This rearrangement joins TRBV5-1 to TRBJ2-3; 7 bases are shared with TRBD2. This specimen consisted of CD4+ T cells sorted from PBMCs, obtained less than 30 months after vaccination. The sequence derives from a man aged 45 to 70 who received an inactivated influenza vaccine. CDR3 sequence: CASSLGAGYTDTQYF. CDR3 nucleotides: TGCGCCAGCAGCTTGGGAGCGGGGTACACAGATACGCAGTATTTT.